What follows describes a single T cell receptor (beta chain). This entry comes from a study of cytomegalovirus exposure and HLA in healthy donors. This PCR relied on a set of 60 Vbeta primers and 13 Jbeta primers. Sequencing was performed with immunoSEQ multiplex PCR; in TCRdb, only in-frame clones are kept and a portion is missing. The sample consists of about 170,000 clones, approximately 84% of them appearing once. Trimming left V 1 base short and J 6 bases short, with 28 bases between. There are 19 residues in the CDR3. The donors gave bone marrow, and they were healthy. The receptor's source is a man younger than 40 in good health and CMV-seropositive. The chain carries TRBV23-1 and TRBJ2-7; the D gene is possibly TRBD1 (5 bases). TRBV23-1 is an ORF; its function is uncertain. The sample taken for sequencing was PBMCs. CDR3 in amino acids: CASSQFSSAGYKRESEQYV. CDR3 in DNA: TGCGCCAGCAGTCAATTTTCATCGGCAGGGTACAAGAGAGAGAGCGAGCAGTACGTC.